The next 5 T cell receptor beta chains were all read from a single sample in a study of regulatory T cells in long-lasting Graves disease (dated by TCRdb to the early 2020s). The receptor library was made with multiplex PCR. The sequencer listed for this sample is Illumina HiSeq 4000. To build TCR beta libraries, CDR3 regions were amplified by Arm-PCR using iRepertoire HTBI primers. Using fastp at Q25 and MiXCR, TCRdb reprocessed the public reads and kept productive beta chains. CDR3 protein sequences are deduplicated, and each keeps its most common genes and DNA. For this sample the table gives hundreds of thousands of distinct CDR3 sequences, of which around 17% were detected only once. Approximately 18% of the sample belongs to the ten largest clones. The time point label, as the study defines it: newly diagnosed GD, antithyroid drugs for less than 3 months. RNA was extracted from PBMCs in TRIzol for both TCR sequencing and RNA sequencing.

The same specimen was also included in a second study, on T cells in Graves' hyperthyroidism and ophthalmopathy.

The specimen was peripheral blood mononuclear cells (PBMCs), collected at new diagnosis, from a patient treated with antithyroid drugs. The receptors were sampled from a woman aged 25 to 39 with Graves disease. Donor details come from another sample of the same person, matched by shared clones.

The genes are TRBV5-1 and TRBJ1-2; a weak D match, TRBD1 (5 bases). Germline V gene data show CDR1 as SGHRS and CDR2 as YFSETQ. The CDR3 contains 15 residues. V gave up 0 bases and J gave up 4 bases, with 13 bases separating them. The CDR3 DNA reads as TGCGCCAGCAGCTTGGAGTGGGGCCAGCCCTATGGCTACACCTTC. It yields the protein CASSLEWGQPYGYTF.

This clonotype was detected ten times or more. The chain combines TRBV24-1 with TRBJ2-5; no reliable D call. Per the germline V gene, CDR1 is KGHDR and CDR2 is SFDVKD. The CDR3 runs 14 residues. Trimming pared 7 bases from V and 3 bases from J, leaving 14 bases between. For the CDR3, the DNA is TGTGCCACCAGGGGATCGGGCCTGAAAGAGACCCAGTACTTC. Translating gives CATRGSGLKETQYF.

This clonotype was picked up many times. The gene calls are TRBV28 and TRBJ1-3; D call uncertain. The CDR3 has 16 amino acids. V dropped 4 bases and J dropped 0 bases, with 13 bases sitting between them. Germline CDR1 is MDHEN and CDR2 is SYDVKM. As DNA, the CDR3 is TGTGCCAGCAGTTCGGCGGCCGGACCCTCTGGAAACACCATATATTTT. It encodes CASSSAAGPSGNTIYF.

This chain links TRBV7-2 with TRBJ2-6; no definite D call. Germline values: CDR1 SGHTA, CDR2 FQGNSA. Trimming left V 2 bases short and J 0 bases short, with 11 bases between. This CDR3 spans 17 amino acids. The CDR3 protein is CASSLSPQNSGANVLTF. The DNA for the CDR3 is TGTGCCAGCAGCTTAAGTCCCCAGAACTCTGGGGCCAACGTCCTGACTTTC.

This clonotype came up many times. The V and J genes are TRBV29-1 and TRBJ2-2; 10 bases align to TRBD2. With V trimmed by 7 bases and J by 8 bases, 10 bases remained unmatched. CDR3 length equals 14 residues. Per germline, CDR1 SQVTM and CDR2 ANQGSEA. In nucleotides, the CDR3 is TGCAGCGCCCGAGCGGGAGGGCCGAGTGGGGAGCTGTTTTTT. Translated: CSARAGGPSGELFF.